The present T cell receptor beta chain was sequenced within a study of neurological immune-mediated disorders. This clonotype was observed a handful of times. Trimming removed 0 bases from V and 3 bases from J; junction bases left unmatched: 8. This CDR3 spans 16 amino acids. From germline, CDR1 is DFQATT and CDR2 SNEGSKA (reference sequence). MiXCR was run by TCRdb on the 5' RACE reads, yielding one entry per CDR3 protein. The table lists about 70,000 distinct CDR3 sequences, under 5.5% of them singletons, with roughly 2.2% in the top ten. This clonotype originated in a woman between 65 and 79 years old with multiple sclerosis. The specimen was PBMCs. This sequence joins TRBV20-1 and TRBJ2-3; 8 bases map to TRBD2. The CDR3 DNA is TGCAGTGCTAGAGATCTGGGGACTAGTCGTACAGATACGCAGTATTTT. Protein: CSARDLGTSRTDTQYF.